Below are 18 T cell receptor beta chains sequenced from a single sample in a study of T cells in Graves' hyperthyroidism and ophthalmopathy. Researchers amplified the TCR beta CDR3 regions from RNA transcripts. Researchers ran a first-round RT-PCR on the TCR CDR3 using the HTBI primer set. TCRdb redid the calling of the multiplex PCR reads with MiXCR, one entry per CDR3 protein. The repertoire holds 300,000 to 450,000 distinct CDR3 sequences, 13% seen once, with 9.2% in the top ten. Material: blood. The receptors shown here come from a woman under 30 with Graves' hyperthyroidism.

This clonotype was picked up many times. The V call is TRBV27, the J call TRBJ1-3, with 7 bases fitting TRBD1. Germline V gene sequence: CDR1 MNHEY, CDR2 SMNVEV (reference sequence). The J segment lost 3 bases and the V segment lost 8 bases, leaving 13 bases of the junction unmatched. This CDR3 spans 16 amino acids. CDR3 protein: CASASGRGKGGNTIYF. CDR3 DNA sequence: TGTGCCAGCGCCAGCGGCAGGGGGAAGGGTGGAAACACCATATATTTT.

This clonotype was observed many times. This chain uses TRBV7-8 with TRBJ2-1, with D uncertain. The CDR3 sequence is 13 residues long. The ends were cut back, 4 bases at V and 7 bases at J, with 11 bases in the middle. CDR1 and CDR2 (germline): SGHVS, FQNEAQ. The CDR3 DNA reads as TGTGCCAGCAGCTCATTGGGTCCTAATGAGCAGTTCTTC. This sequence encodes CASSSLGPNEQFF.

This clonotype was observed a few times. The chain recombines TRBV7-3 with TRBJ2-7, with D perhaps TRBD1 or TRBD2 (7 bases each). CDR1 SGHTA and CDR2 FQGTGA come from the germline V gene. The CDR3 runs 15 residues. Trimming pared 2 bases from V and 4 bases from J, leaving 15 bases between. The CDR3: CASSLGQGGSYEQYF. The CDR3 DNA follows: TGTGCCAGCAGCTTAGGGCAGGGGGGGAGTTACGAGCAGTACTTC.

The table lists this clonotype with many counts. V usage is TRBV7-3 and J usage is TRBJ2-3; 7 nucleotides align to TRBD2. This CDR3 is built from 16 residues. V dropped 2 bases and J dropped 0; count of bases not matched to a gene: 5. Germline CDR1 reads SGHTA; CDR2 reads FQGTGA. Here the CDR3 DNA reads TGTGCCAGCAGCTTATGGGGGGGGTTAAGCACAGATACGCAGTATTTT. Its protein product is CASSLWGGLSTDTQYF.

This clonotype was found many times. The chain uses TRBV18 and TRBJ1-6, with a tentative D call TRBD1 (5 bases). In germline, CDR1 is KGHSH, CDR2 LQKENI. The CDR3 loop spans 13 amino acids. Trimming removed 4 bases at V and 6 bases at J, with 7 bases between. CDR3 DNA sequence: TGTGCCAGCTCACTACAGGCTAATTCACCCCTCCACTTT. Protein product: CASSLQANSPLHF.

This clonotype was observed at least ten times. The genes are TRBV7-9 and TRBJ2-7; no clear D. The V and J ends lost 2 bases and 1 base respectively, with 3 bases between them. Germline V CDR1 and CDR2: SEHNR, FQNEAQ (reference sequence). The CDR3 has 12 residues. CDR3 DNA sequence: TGTGCCAGCAGCTTATGGTCCTACGAGCAGTACTTC. Translated, it gives CASSLWSYEQYF.

This clonotype was observed at least ten times. The chain links TRBV6-1 to TRBJ2-1, with 10 bases that match TRBD1. V was clipped by 1 base and J by 9 bases; unmatched bases: 9. The CDR3 is 16 residues long. Germline CDR1 is MNHNS and CDR2 is SASEGT. In DNA, the CDR3 is TGTGCCAGCAGTGAAGAAGGGACAGGGGTTAAGTCTGAGCAGTTCTTC. This codes for CASSEEGTGVKSEQFF.

The chain is built from TRBV9 and TRBJ1-2, with a tentative D call TRBD1 (6 bases). The germline V gene has CDR1 SGDLS and CDR2 YYNGEE. CDR3 length equals 14 residues. V was clipped by 0 bases and J by 5 bases, with 11 bases between them. The CDR3 region has the DNA TGTGCCAGCAGCGTAGGTCGGGACACTTATGGCTACACCTTC. This codes for CASSVGRDTYGYTF.

This rearrangement joins TRBV2 to TRBJ1-1; no clear D. CDR3 length: 14 amino acids. Germline V gene sequence: CDR1 SNHLY, CDR2 FYNNEI. V was cut by 4 bases and J by 2 bases, with 11 bases left in between. The CDR3 bases are TGTGCCAGCAGTGCGGTAGGGTCTAACACTGAAGCTTTCTTT. Residues: CASSAVGSNTEAFF. Full variable domain (missing parts from reference TRBV2 and TRBJ1-1): EPEVTQTPSHQVTQMGQEVILRCVPISNHLYFYWYRQILGQKVEFLVSFYNNEISEKSEIFDDQFSVERPDGSNFTLKIRSTKLEDSAMYFCASSAVGSNTEAFFGQGTRLTVV.

This clonotype has a count of ten or more. The chain recombines TRBV13 with TRBJ2-5; D might be TRBD2 (6 bases). Germline CDR1 PRHDT, CDR2 FYEKMQ (reference sequence). This CDR3 is built from 17 residues. V was clipped by 5 bases and J by 1 base, with 20 bases between them. The CDR3 region is CASSPRLVGMTQETQYF. The CDR3 coding sequence is TGTGCCAGCAGCCCTCGACTAGTCGGGATGACCCAAGAGACCCAGTACTTC.

The sample holds a few counts of this clonotype. The rearrangement links TRBV5-1 to TRBJ2-2; D uncertain. Trimming shortened V by 1 base and J by 1 base, and 8 bases separated the two germline ends. This CDR3 region has 15 residues. CDR1 and CDR2 from the germline V gene are SGHRS and YFSETQ. The CDR3 protein is CASSLLEENTGELFF. CDR3 nucleotides: TGCGCCAGCAGCTTGTTAGAGGAGAACACCGGGGAGCTGTTTTTT.

The chain uses TRBV28 and TRBJ2-5; 14 nucleotides line up with TRBD2. Germline V gene lookup returns CDR1 MDHEN and CDR2 SYDVKM. V lost 8 bases and J lost 5; bases outside the gene matches: 4. This CDR3 comprises 14 residues. The CDR3 DNA is TGTGCCAGCTGTAGGACTAGCGGGGGGGAGACCCAGTACTTC. Translated, it gives CASCRTSGGETQYF.

At least ten counts were recorded for this clonotype. The chain carries TRBV6-6 and TRBJ1-1; D is perhaps TRBD1 (5 bases). V lost 2 bases and J lost 7, with 11 bases in between. The CDR3 length is 13 residues. Germline-derived CDR1 and CDR2 are MNHNY and SVGAGI (reference sequence). The CDR3 sequence is CASSYRRDGEAFF. CDR3 DNA: TGTGCCAGCAGTTACCGGCGGGACGGTGAAGCTTTCTTT.

This clonotype was observed at least ten times. This may stem from a read error, because a much larger clone lies one nucleotide away. V is TRBV12-3 or TRBV12-4 and J is TRBJ2-7; tentatively, D is TRBD1 (6 bases). V gave up 6 bases and J gave up 2 bases, with 8 bases separating them. CDR3 length: 12 residues. Here the CDR3 DNA reads TGTGCCAGCAGCCGGGACACCTACGAGCAGTACTTC. Translation: CASSRDTYEQYF.

This clonotype was counted many times. V and J are TRBV3-1 and TRBJ2-7, with 10 positions matching TRBD2. Per the germline V gene, CDR1 is LGHDT and CDR2 is YNNKEL (reference sequence). This CDR3 has 17 residues. The J segment lost 2 bases and the V segment lost 3 bases, leaving 10 bases of the junction unmatched. The CDR3 spells CASSHVPSGRVTYEQYF. In DNA, the CDR3 is TGTGCCAGCAGCCATGTTCCCAGCGGGAGGGTTACCTACGAGCAGTACTTC.

As regards this clonotype: A much larger clone differs by one base, so this may be a read error. This chain connects TRBV4-1 to TRBJ2-5; no clear D gene. CDR1 MGHRA and CDR2 YSYEKL come from the germline V gene. The length of the CDR3 is 14 residues. The CDR3 protein is CSSSREGLRETQYF. The CDR3 DNA sequence: TGCTCCAGCAGCCGAGAAGGGTTACGAGAGACCCAGTACTTC.

This clonotype has a count of ten or more. The chain has TRBV6-1 and TRBJ2-5; D remains unclear. Between the trimmed V and J ends, which lost 4 bases and 4 bases, there was a span of 10 bases. CDR1 is MNHNS and CDR2 is SASEGT in the germline V gene. The CDR3 has 13 amino acids. CDR3 nucleotides: TGTGCCAGCAGTGGGTCTAGAGGAGAGACCCAGTACTTC. It specifies CASSGSRGETQYF.

Comment on this clonotype: A read error is possible here, since a much larger clone lies one base away. This chain connects TRBV7-3 to TRBJ2-3; a weak D match, TRBD1 (6 bases). V gave up 2 bases and J gave up 2 bases, with 11 bases separating them. Germline assignment: CDR1 SGHTA and CDR2 FQGTGA. The CDR3 consists of 15 residues. CDR3 sequence: CASSLSGADTDTQYF. The CDR3 DNA is TGTGCCAGCAGCTTATCAGGGGCCGACACAGATACGCAGTATTTT.